These 11 T cell receptor beta chains share one sample of origin, sequenced in a study of glioma-infiltrating T cells after dendritic cell vaccination. Repertoires were generated with immunoSEQ multiplex PCR, while TCRdb's copy carries only in-frame clones and drops some. This sample yields about 92,000 clones, of which just over 85% are seen a single time; 15% to 18% belongs to the top ten. This specimen was blood, taken before dendritic cell vaccination. These receptors came from a human donor with glioblastoma.

V and J are TRBV15 and TRBJ1-1; 8 bases match TRBD1. Looked up from germline, CDR1 is LNHNV and CDR2 is YYDKDF (reference sequence). Unmatched junction bases numbered 6, after V lost 0 bases and J lost 6 bases. CDR3 length equals 15 residues. The CDR3 here is CATSRDLGQASEAFF. CDR3 nucleotides: TGTGCCACCAGCAGAGATTTGGGACAGGCTTCTGAAGCTTTCTTT.

The J gene is TRBJ2-3, the V gene TRBV27; no clear D gene. Trimming cost V 7 bases and J 4 bases, with 12 bases left between them. The germline V gene has CDR1 MNHEY and CDR2 SMNVEV (reference sequence). There are 13 residues in the CDR3. CDR3 loop: CASTSSVADTQYF. The CDR3 DNA reads as TGTGCCAGCACCTCCTCGGTGGCAGATACGCAGTATTTT.

The chain is built from TRBV6-5 and TRBJ2-2, with 9 positions matching TRBD2. Germline V CDR1 and CDR2: MNHEY, SVGAGI. The CDR3 runs 15 residues. Trimming took 8 bases from V and 4 from J; bases not matched to a gene: 8. The CDR3 DNA follows: TGTGCCAGCTGGCGGGGGGGCTTGGGCACCGGGGAGCTGTTTTTT. Translating it yields CASWRGGLGTGELFF.

This clone was counted once. This chain links TRBV27 with TRBJ1-2; a weak D match, TRBD1 (6 bases). The V end was cut by 6 bases, the J end by 3 bases, with 11 bases between. Germline V CDR1 and CDR2: MNHEY, SMNVEV (reference sequence). The CDR3 is 13 amino acids. CDR3 sequence (DNA): TGTGCCAGCAGGCCGACAGGCTACTATGGCTACACCTTC. Amino acids: CASRPTGYYGYTF.

This clone showed up just once. This chain connects TRBV19 to TRBJ1-1; D is possibly TRBD1 (5 bases). Germline V gene lookup returns CDR1 LNHDA and CDR2 SQIVND (reference sequence). This CDR3 comprises 15 residues. Trimming removed 1 base from V and 2 bases from J, with 11 bases in between. The CDR3 DNA is TGTGCCAGTAGTATAGTCGGCAGGGTAAACACTGAAGCTTTCTTT. The encoded protein is CASSIVGRVNTEAFF.

V is TRBV28 and J is TRBJ2-7; D gene uncertain. V lost 2 bases and J 0 bases, leaving 8 bases between the germline ends. CDR3 length: 14 amino acids. Germline V gene data show CDR1 as MDHEN and CDR2 as SYDVKM. The CDR3 protein is CASSLPASSYEQYF. Here the CDR3 DNA reads TGTGCCAGCAGTTTACCCGCTAGCTCCTACGAGCAGTACTTC. Together with reference TRBV28 and TRBJ2-7, the CDR3 gives the full variable domain: DVKVTQSSRYLVKRTGEKVFLECVQDMDHENMFWYRQDPGLGLRLIYFSYDVKMKEKGDIPEGYSVSREKKERFSLILESASTNQTSMYLCASSLPASSYEQYFGPGTRLTVT.

The chain couples TRBV27 to TRBJ2-7; D gene uncertain. The germline CDR1 and CDR2 sequences are MNHEY and SMNVEV (reference sequence). This CDR3 has 13 residues. Trimming shortened V by 3 bases and J by 4 bases, and 10 bases separated the two germline ends. The CDR3 DNA follows: TGTGCCAGCAGTTTGGGCCAGACGTACGAGCAGTACTTC. This encodes CASSLGQTYEQYF.

The chain uses TRBV19 and TRBJ2-6; 7 bases align to TRBD1. Germline-derived CDR1 and CDR2 are LNHDA and SQIVND (reference sequence). There are 16 residues in the CDR3. V trimming: 7 bases; J trimming: 1 base; junction bases outside the gene matches: 7. The CDR3 region is CASTTGQISGANVLTF. The CDR3 coding sequence is TGTGCCAGTACGACAGGGCAGATTTCTGGGGCCAACGTCCTGACTTTC.

The chain uses TRBV5-4 and TRBJ2-7; 7 positions match TRBD2. The CDR3 is 14 residues long. The V gene end was trimmed by 0 bases and the J gene end by 4 bases; junction bases not matched to a gene: 4. Per the germline V gene, CDR1 is SGHNT and CDR2 is YYREEE (reference sequence). This chain's CDR3 is CASSLGGRAYEQYF. The CDR3 DNA sequence: TGTGCCAGCAGCTTGGGGGGGAGGGCTTACGAGCAGTACTTC.

This chain joins TRBV5-8 and TRBJ2-7, with 7 nucleotides matching TRBD1. CDR1 SGHTS and CDR2 YDEGEE come from the germline V gene. The CDR3 length is 13 residues. V gave up 5 bases and J gave up 2 bases; unmatched junction bases: 4. The DNA for the CDR3 is TGTGCCAGCAGTTACGACAGGGCCTACGAGCAGTACTTC. Amino acids: CASSYDRAYEQYF.

The chain has TRBV5-6 and TRBJ2-5, with D possibly being TRBD1 (6 bases). The DNA end lines up better with TRBJ2-7; the J call may be wrong. CDR3 length equals 17 residues. Per the germline V gene, CDR1 is SGHDT and CDR2 is YYEEEE. The CDR3 sequence: CASSASRGQGYSYEQYF. For the CDR3, the DNA is TGTGCCAGCAGCGCTAGCCGGGGTCAGGGGTATTCCTACGAGCAGTACTTC.